Reported below is one T cell receptor (beta chain). The antigen is unknown. TCRdb reanalysed the 5' RACE reads using MiXCR and keeps one entry per CDR3 protein. Among some 320,000 distinct CDR3 sequences listed, 8.7% were seen once. This sample was taken from a study of T cells after yellow fever vaccination. Trimming left V 1 base short and J 3 bases short, with 9 bases between. In germline, CDR1 is KGHSH, CDR2 LQKENI. This CDR3 is built from 14 residues. Study-wide results and limits: From the bulk population, abundant clonotypes could contaminate and appear within FACS-sorted repertoires. The secondary response was weaker but peaked faster, day 5 versus 15.

This receptor was taken from a young man who received the YFV17D yellow fever vaccine. Source: PBMCs, taken on the day of the first yellow fever vaccination. This sequence joins TRBV18 and TRBJ1-1, with a tentative D call TRBD1 (5 bases). Here the CDR3 reads CASSPLGDYTEAFF. The CDR3 DNA follows: TGTGCCAGCTCACCACTCGGGGACTACACTGAAGCTTTCTTT.